The entry below gives a single T cell receptor (beta chain) sequence along with its context. Libraries were prepared by immunoSEQ multiplex PCR; TCRdb keeps only in-frame clonotypes and omits some of them. The sample has roughly 290,000 clones, over 80% seen once. The sample originates from a study of blood T cell repertoires in COVID-19. The wider study: The United States, Italy and Spain were the sources of the acute and convalescent COVID-19 samples. Sources were T cells, B-cell-depleted T cells, or PBMCs; the material itself was cDNA or gDNA.

Trimming took off 1 base at V and 8 bases at J, with 15 bases between the two ends. The CDR3 totals 15 residues. CDR1 is SGHVS and CDR2 is FQNEAQ in the germline V gene. The source material was peripheral blood. The gene calls are TRBV7-8 and TRBJ2-1; possibly TRBD2 for D (5 bases). The TCR was taken from a woman aged 45-65 years with active or convalescent COVID-19. The CDR3 nucleotides are TGTGCCAGCAGCTTAGACGAGGGAAATCAACATGAGCAGTTCTTC. Translation: CASSLDEGNQHEQFF.